This record covers a single T cell receptor beta chain. This CDR3 spans 15 amino acids. Unmatched junction bases numbered 4, after V lost 1 base and J lost 4 bases. Germline values: CDR1 SGHNT, CDR2 YENEEA. This sample stems from a study of blood T cell repertoires in COVID-19. About the study: Specimens from acute and convalescent COVID-19 originated in the United States, Italy and Spain. Sample material is recorded as cDNA or gDNA derived from T cells, B-cell-depleted T cells, or PBMCs.

Original handling: How many nucleated cells were present was estimated from reference gene primer amplification. The assay was immunoSEQ multiplex PCR, and TCRdb's table has in-frame clones only and misses some. For V, J and clone size, that table is used; D and trimming come from the DNA. Altogether about 89,000 clones are present, 90% to 95% being singletons, with the ten largest covering around 4%. The sequence derives from a human donor with active COVID-19. The donor label of this sample is uncertain. The chain uses TRBV11-3 and TRBJ2-1, with 7 nucleotides matching TRBD2. Sequencing was carried out using peripheral blood. CDR3 loop: CASSLGLAEYNEQFF. CDR3 nucleotides: TGTGCCAGCAGCTTAGGGCTAGCGGAGTACAATGAGCAGTTCTTC.